Sequencing of this T cell receptor beta chain was carried out in a study of control samples from healthy donors and cancer patients (dated by TCRdb to the early 2020s). To prepare the library, the immunoSEQ multiplex PCR assay was applied. What TCRdb holds here is the immuneACCESS table cut down to in-frame rearrangements. Part of the clones is not present; checked against another copy, under half of the missing clones reflect an unresolved V gene, and the others are unexplained. The sample table shows 100,000 to 150,000 clones, and approximately 90% are seen once. About 9% of the sample belongs to the ten largest clones. Trimming accounts for 5 bases at V and 7 bases at J, while the number of junction bases matched to no gene is 2. CDR1 and CDR2, looked up from the germline V gene, are WSHSY and SAAADI. The CDR3 covers 14 residues, taking in both the cysteine and the phenylalanine. Only the CDR3 region is kept as DNA, spanning 42 bases read in frame from base 1.

Comment on this clone: It has no known antigen specificity. Base qualities are not provided; no much larger clone lies one nucleotide away.

The sequence came from a man between 18 and 35 years old in good health. The chain couples TRBV10-2 to TRBJ1-6, with 10 middle bases fitting TRBD1. The material sequenced was blood. The nucleotide sequence reads TGCGCCAGCAGTACGGGACAGGGGAATTCACCCCTCCACTTT. Translated, it gives CASSTGQGNSPLHF.